A single T cell receptor beta chain is shown here with its context. Its antigen is unknown. Base qualities are missing; no much larger clone stands one base away. The entry originates in a study of T cell responses to AZD1222 COVID-19 vaccine (dated by TCRdb to 2020 to 2023). Regarding the research as a whole: A total of about 230 trial participants underwent TCR sequencing, of whom roughly 210 received two doses of AZD1222 and roughly 25 received two doses of the MenACWY control vaccine. Trial participants were enrolled by age into subgroups of 18-55, 56-69 and 70-plus years, and about 150, 27 and 61 TCR-sequenced participants, respectively, were included in these subgroups.

The CDR3 regions of human TCRbeta chains were analyzed by immunosequencing. The paper's processing steps were these. Repertoire TCRs were checked for matches against a reference library of SARS-CoV-2-specific TCRs that had been generated using the MIRA antigen-specificity platform. Breadth was defined as the fraction of unique TCRs that were SARS-CoV-2-associated, and depth was defined as the fraction of total T cells that were SARS-CoV-2-associated. Using the MIRA data, each spike-specific TCR was mapped to the spike region that the TCR reacts to and placed in a CD4 or CD8 class. Log10-transformed breadth and depth values were compared by one-way ANOVA with Sidak's multiple comparisons tests. TCRdb stores this immuneACCESS table with in-frame sequences only. Part of the clones is absent; in the studies checked, under half of the shortfall reflects unresolved V genes, and no reason is known for the rest. Clonal size and the V and J genes are those of that table, whereas D and trimming came from the DNA. The sample yields 100,000 to 110,000 clones; around 87% were counted once. Roughly 4.2% of the sample is in the top ten clones.

Broad study findings and their caveats: The 56-69-year group was small, and its depth increase did not reach significance, likely because of low power. No day 14 peak-response samples were available, so repertoires were characterized only after the peak T cell response. Conclusions about previously exposed vaccinees were limited because only six or seven AZD1222 recipients were SARS-CoV-2 seropositive at baseline. Reportedly, close to half of the unique spike-specific TCRs recognized epitopes lying outside the regions that are mutated in the B.1.351 and B.1.1.7 variants. The whole spike protein was spanned by vaccine-associated CD4 TCRs, and dominant responses were seen in regions 160-218 and 743-854. Participants were mostly white British and included more females than males, and it was suggested by the authors that clonal diversity may have been underestimated. Spike-specific TCR breadth and depth rose significantly after two AZD1222 doses compared with day 0 and with MenACWY recipients.

This sample's time point label indicates: baseline before first vaccination. Explained via the paper, the treatment or condition label denotes: meningococcal conjugate vaccine given as trial control. Vaccinee samples came from UK trials COV001 and COV002, including a single-blind randomized controlled phase 2/3 trial of AZD1222 (ChAdOx1 nCoV-19) in healthy adults. For TCRbeta chain sequencing, PBMC samples were collected from trial participants at day 0 and at day 28 after the second dose. V is trimmed back by 6 bases and J by 4 bases, and the junction contains 5 bases that no gene match accounts for. The CDR3 covers 15 residues, taking in both the cysteine and the phenylalanine. Solely the CDR3 DNA is kept, with 45 bases framed from the first base. The germline V gene (reference sequence) gives CDR1 as LNHDA and CDR2 as SQIVND.

This clonotype was obtained from an adult in good health. Source: peripheral blood, taken on day 0 of MenACWY control vaccination. Recombination connected TRBV19 to TRBJ2-2; TRBD1 agrees with 10 junctional bases. The CDR3 region reads CASSGQGVATGELFF. Read as DNA, the sequence is TGTGCCAGTAGCGGACAGGGGGTGGCCACCGGGGAGCTGTTTTTT.